This note documents a single T cell receptor (beta chain) sequence. Its target is unknown. Germline-derived CDR1 and CDR2 are SEHNR and FQNEAQ (reference sequence). The CDR3 has 17 amino acids. With 6 bases clipped from V and 5 bases from J, the junction kept 19 bases outside the gene matches. This specimen belongs to a study of cytomegalovirus exposure and HLA in healthy donors. Study-level points and caveats: Researchers left out some V segments, among them TRBV6-2 and TRBV6-3, as indistinguishable. Reports described diagnosis of cytomegalovirus status by the classifier as highly specific and sensitive.

13 Jbeta primers and 60 Vbeta primers were used for the PCR. Profiling relied on immunoSEQ multiplex PCR, and the TCRdb table lists in-frame clones only, not all of them. The table includes 150,000 to 200,000 clones, 82% detected once. Sequenced input: PBMCs. This TCR was sampled from a girl aged 10-17 years in good health and CMV-seropositive. The rearrangement joins TRBV7-9 to TRBJ2-7, with 7 bases lining up with TRBD1. The DNA of the CDR3 is TGTGCCAGCAGTTCTCCCGCCGGGACAGAAGGTTTCCACGAGCAGTACTTC. Its protein is CASSSPAGTEGFHEQYF.